These 6 T cell receptor beta chains came from one sample sequenced in a study of cytomegalovirus exposure and HLA in healthy donors. The PCR used 60 Vbeta and 13 Jbeta primers. The protocol was immunoSEQ multiplex PCR, while the TCRdb copy is restricted to in-frame clones and leaves out a portion. Of under 150,000 clones detected, more than 75% appear once; the ten largest clones hold about 6.8%. The sequenced material came from PBMCs. Receptors originate from a woman aged 40-49 years in good health and CMV-seropositive.

This rearrangement joins TRBV29-1 to TRBJ2-5, with TRBD2 identical over 8 bases. This CDR3 contains 14 residues. Trimming at V came to 7 bases and at J to 5 bases, leaving 12 bases not matched to a gene. Germline values: CDR1 SQVTM, CDR2 ANQGSEA. The CDR3 nucleotides read TGCAGCGCCGCGGGGGCGGGAGGTGGGGAGACCCAGTACTTC. This codes for CSAAGAGGGETQYF.

As concerns this clone: At one of its ends the junction is not consistent with the germline gene, which may arise from a read error. This sequence joins TRBV28 and TRBJ2-5; D is unclear. Germline-derived CDR1 and CDR2 are MDHEN and SYDVKM. This CDR3 has 11 amino acids. The CDR3 DNA follows: TGTGCCAGCAGTTTACGCGAACAGTATAACTTC. This sequence encodes CASSLREQYNF.

This sequence joins TRBV19 and TRBJ2-1, with 12 bases aligning to TRBD2. V shed 4 bases and J 6 bases; nucleotides not matched to a gene: 7. CDR3 length: 16 residues. Looked up from germline, CDR1 is LNHDA and CDR2 is SQIVND (reference sequence). Here the CDR3 DNA reads TGTGCCAGTAGTACTCCGCGACTAGCGGGAGTCAATGAGCAGTTCTTC. It encodes CASSTPRLAGVNEQFF.

The chain links TRBV6-6 to TRBJ1-1; weak D call: TRBD1 (5 bases). CDR1 MNHNY and CDR2 SVGAGI come from the germline V gene (reference sequence). The CDR3 loop spans 14 amino acids. Trimming cost V 0 bases and J 3 bases, with 8 bases left between them. CDR3 sequence (DNA): TGTGCCAGCAGTTACTCACGGGGGGACACTGAAGCTTTCTTT. It encodes CASSYSRGDTEAFF.

This clone was counted once. The CDR3 is CASSLQADHNETQYF. For the CDR3, the DNA is TGTGCCAGCAGCTTACAGGCCGACCACAACGAGACCCAGTACTTC. The V gene is TRBV5-4, the J gene TRBJ2-5; D may be TRBD1 (5 bases). This CDR3 is 15 amino acids long. CDR1 and CDR2 from the germline V gene are SGHNT and YYREEE (reference sequence). The germline V and J ends were trimmed by 2 bases and 5 bases, with 16 bases remaining between them.

This chain uses TRBV7-2 with TRBJ2-7, with 7 bases matching TRBD1. The CDR3 runs 19 residues. Germline CDR1 SGHTA, CDR2 FQGNSA. The ends lost 4 bases at V and 2 bases at J; junction bases unmatched: 20. The chain's CDR3 is CASSWGTAPSSTKTYEQYF. The CDR3 DNA reads as TGTGCCAGCAGCTGGGGGACAGCCCCAAGTTCCACAAAGACCTACGAGCAGTACTTC. Combining the CDR3 with reference TRBV7-2 and TRBJ2-7 gives the whole variable domain GAGVSQSPSNKVTEKGKDVELRCDPISGHTALYWYRQSLGQGLEFLIYFQGNSAPDKSGLPSDRFSAERTGGSVSTLTIQRTQQEDSAVYLCASSWGTAPSSTKTYEQYFGPGTRLTVT.